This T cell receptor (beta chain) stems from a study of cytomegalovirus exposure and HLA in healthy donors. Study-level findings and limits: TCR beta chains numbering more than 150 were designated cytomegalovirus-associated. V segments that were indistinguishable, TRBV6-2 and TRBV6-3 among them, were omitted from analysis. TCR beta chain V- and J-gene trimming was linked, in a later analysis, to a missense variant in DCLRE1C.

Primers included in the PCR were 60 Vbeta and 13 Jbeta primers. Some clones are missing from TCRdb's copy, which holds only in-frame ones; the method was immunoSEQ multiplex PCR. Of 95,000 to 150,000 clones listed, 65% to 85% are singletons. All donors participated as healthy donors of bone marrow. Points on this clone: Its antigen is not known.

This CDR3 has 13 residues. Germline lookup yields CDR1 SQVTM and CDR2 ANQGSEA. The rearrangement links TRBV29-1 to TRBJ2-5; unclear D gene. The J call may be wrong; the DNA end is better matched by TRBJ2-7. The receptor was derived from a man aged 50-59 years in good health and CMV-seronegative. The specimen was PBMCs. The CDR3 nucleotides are TGCAGCGTTGGGCAACAGAGCTCCTACGAGCAGTACTTC. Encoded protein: CSVGQQSSYEQYF.